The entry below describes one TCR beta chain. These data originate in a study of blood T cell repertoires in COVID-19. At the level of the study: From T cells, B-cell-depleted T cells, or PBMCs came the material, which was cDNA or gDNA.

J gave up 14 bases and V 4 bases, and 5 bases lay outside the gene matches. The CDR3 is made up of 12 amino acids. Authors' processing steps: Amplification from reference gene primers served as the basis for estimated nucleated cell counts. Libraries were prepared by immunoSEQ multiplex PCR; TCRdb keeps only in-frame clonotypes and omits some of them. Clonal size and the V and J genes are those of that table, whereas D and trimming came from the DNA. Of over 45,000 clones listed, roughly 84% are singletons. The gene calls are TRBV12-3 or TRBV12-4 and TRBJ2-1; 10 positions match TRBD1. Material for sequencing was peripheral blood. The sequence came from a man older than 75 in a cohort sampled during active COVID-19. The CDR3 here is CASSSTGTGEFF. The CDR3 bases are TGTGCCAGCAGTTCGACCGGGACAGGGGAGTTCTTC.